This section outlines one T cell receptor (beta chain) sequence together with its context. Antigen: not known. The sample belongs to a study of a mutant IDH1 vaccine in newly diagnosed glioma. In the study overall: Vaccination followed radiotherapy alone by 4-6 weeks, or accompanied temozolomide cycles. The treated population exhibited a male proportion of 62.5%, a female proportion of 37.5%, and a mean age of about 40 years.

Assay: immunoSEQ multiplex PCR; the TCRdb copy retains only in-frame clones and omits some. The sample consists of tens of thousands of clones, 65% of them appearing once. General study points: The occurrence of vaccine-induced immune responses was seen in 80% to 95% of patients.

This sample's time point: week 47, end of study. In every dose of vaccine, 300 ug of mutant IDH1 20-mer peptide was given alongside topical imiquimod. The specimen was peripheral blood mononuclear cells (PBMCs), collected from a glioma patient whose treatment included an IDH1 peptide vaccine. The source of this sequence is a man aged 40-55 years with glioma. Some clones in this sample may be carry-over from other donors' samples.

In DNA form, the CDR3 reads TGTGCCAGCTACCAGCGGGGGGGCACAGATACGCAGTATTTT. This codes for CASYQRGGTDTQYF. V usage is TRBV6-1 and J usage is TRBJ2-3; 9 nucleotides match TRBD2. Trimming cost V 8 bases and J 1 base; bases outside gene matches: 4. Germline CDR1 and CDR2: MNHNS and SASEGT. This CDR3 comprises 14 residues.